This T cell receptor (beta chain) emerged from a study of cytomegalovirus exposure and HLA in healthy donors (TCRdb year 2017). About the investigation overall: An earlier analysis of under 600 of the donors reported 250 to 300 Gb of sequence data and roughly 110 million unique TCR beta sequences from roughly 200 million T cells. About 300 gigabases of sequencing data and around 87 million unique TCR sequences were included in an early release covering several hundred HLA-typed donors. Of the 350 to 450 genotyped donors, more than 75% were placed in the genetic ancestry cluster associated with self-reported Caucasian donors. The aim of the study was to test whether cataloging public T cell receptors could identify signatures of past pathogen exposure. The study profiled the T cell repertoires of hundreds of subjects by immunosequencing and related them to cytomegalovirus serostatus. Along with the roughly 670-subject first cohort, a separate validation cohort of over 90 different subjects was used. The study combined high-throughput TCR immunosequencing, statistical association of individual TCRs with disease status, and machine learning to predict cytomegalovirus infection status. A later analysis re-analyzed previously published TCR beta repertoires from approximately 700 donors and added high-resolution HLA genotyping to study TCR occurrence patterns. In the later analysis, no new phenotypic data were used to find candidate immune exposures; instead, reliance was placed on TCR beta sequences and their occurrence across donors. In an earlier analysis of a few hundred of the donors, high-throughput TCR beta sequencing was used to judge whether each TCR beta V gene segment behaved as functional or pseudogenic. Donor age, sex, ethnicity and CMV serostatus were compiled together with the repertoire data. Genome-wide SNP genotypes for about three fifths of the roughly 700 donors were used in a later genetic analysis, which treated that subset as a discovery cohort. Every repertoire in the discovery cohort had been generated on one and the same sequencing platform. Class I and class II HLA loci were covered by the typing at four-digit resolution. The number of donors typed differed by locus, with 629-630 for A, B, C, DRB1 and DQB1, roughly 520 for DQA1, nearly 610 for DPA1, and some 440 for DPB1. Roughly five DR-DQ haplotypes were handled as single units for association and clustering because linkage in the cohort was strong. On average, 235,054 unique TCR beta nucleotide sequences were sequenced per donor among fewer than 500 genotyped donors of the cohort, with roughly 18% of those sequences being non-productive.

Study-wide conclusions, independent of this receptor: In vitro tests confirmed that a few of the cytomegalovirus-associated TCR beta chains recognize cytomegalovirus antigens. It was suggested by the authors that the approach could potentially be generalized to other disease states and immunological phenotypes. According to a later analysis, TCR association rates differed among HLA loci, with DRB1 alleles showing the most associated TCRs and HLA-C alleles showing the fewest. Most TCR sequences were observed very rarely across donors, whereas some public TCRs were present in many individuals. Correlated functional status among segregating V segments might be attributable to linkage disequilibrium, but an unknown experimental factor could not be ruled out. This cohort had only TCR beta chains sequenced, and the lack of alpha or paired-chain data limited which features could be detected. V-gene and J-gene trimming of TCR beta chains was associated with a missense DCLRE1C variant in a later genetic analysis, and the association was replicated in an independent cohort. For the cohort, immune exposure information was limited to CMV serostatus. Most CMV-associated TCR beta chains appeared to be HLA-restricted in a later analysis, and the HLA associations seemed to be driven largely by CMV exposure. Broadly in line with IMGT annotations, most TCR beta V segments showed up in productive rearrangements about 87% or about 30% of the time in an earlier analysis of about 500 of the donors. The 87-base-pair reads could not distinguish some IMGT-functional V segments, including TRBV6-2 and TRBV6-3, so those segments were excluded. The study listed 150 to 200 TCR beta chains as associated with cytomegalovirus. Specific HLA alleles were associated with some 15,000 TCR beta sequences at a false discovery rate of 0.05 in a later analysis. In a later analysis, several top co-occurrence clusters were reported to appear linked to parvovirus B19, influenza, CMV and Epstein-Barr virus. Roughly uniform sequencing depth across donors was assumed in presence/absence analyses, although this assumption may not hold. According to a later genetic analysis, donors in an Asian-associated ancestry cluster had fewer N-insertions in productive TCRs than the approximately 610-donor mean. The classifier was reported to diagnose cytomegalovirus status with high specificity and sensitivity in both the original cohort and the validation cohort. Approximately 16 rarely observed V segments, including chromosome 9 orphons, were excluded from the earlier analysis of some 590 of the donors because counts were too low. A later analysis found that HLA-associated TCR beta chains were more clonally expanded and had lower generation probabilities than equally common non-associated chains. Strong co-occurrence of HLA alleles, especially DR and DQ, made assigning TCR associations to individual alleles difficult. Because HLA typing was missing for some donors at each locus, association tests included only the typed subset. A further reported finding was that TCR beta sequences accurately predicted the HLA-A and HLA-B alleles for most subjects in the first cohort. A cluster of highly shared sequence variants was judged likely to be a technical artifact of the sequencing pipeline.

The method was the immunoSEQ multiplex PCR assay. A mixture of 60 forward primers for TCR Vbeta segments and 13 reverse primers for TCR Jbeta segments was used in the multiplex PCR. The CDR3 region of rearranged TCR beta genes was amplified from genomic DNA by a multiplex PCR assay. The amplified TCR beta libraries were sequenced on the Illumina HiSeq System as 87-base-pair reads. On the study's bioinformatics: In a later analysis, about 80 million unique TCR beta chains were counted across the approximately 670 repertoires, and approximately 11 million of these chains were shared by at least two donors. Raw reads were error-corrected and collapsed into unique sequences by a nearest-neighbor algorithm in which closely related sequences were merged to remove PCR and sequencing errors. CDR3 sequences were aligned to IMGT reference sequences to assign V, D and J gene segments. For a sequence to be retained, at least a six-nucleotide match to both a V gene segment and a J gene segment was required. Rearrangements were classified as productive when the CDR3 lacked stop codons and remained in frame with V and J, and all other rearrangements were classified as non-productive. Following IMGT convention, CDR3 was defined as the stretch from the second conserved V-encoded cysteine up to the conserved J-encoded phenylalanine. The earlier analysis of some 550 of the donors excluded any sequence lacking an unambiguous match to a single V gene segment. In an earlier analysis of several hundred of the donors, V segments were called functional above 56.7% productive rearrangements and were called segregating when the between-donor standard deviation exceeded 5%. A statistical classification framework was built to diagnose cytomegalovirus status from the catalog of TCR beta chain sequences. A later analysis assigned V and J genes by comparing TCR nucleotide sequences with IMGT/GENE-DB human TR gene sequences. In a later analysis, CDR3 sequences and most-parsimonious VDJ recombination scenarios were assigned using the TCRdist pipeline. In a later analysis, every TCR beta chain was defined by the combination of its CDR3 amino acid sequence and its V-gene family, and reads without a unique V-gene family were dropped. To address suspected cross-contamination and a sequencing artifact, a later analysis removed a few hundred highly shared, low-generation-probability nucleotide sequences. In a later analysis, a clonal expansion index for each public chain was calculated from normalized within-repertoire ranks of inferred template counts. In a later analysis, generation probabilities were computed using a VDJ recombination model fitted to out-of-frame rearrangements, and the results were checked against IGoR. In a later analysis, TCR-TCR, TCR-HLA and TCR-CMV co-occurrence was scored with hypergeometric tests, and a repertoire-size bias correction was applied to TCR pairs. A later analysis estimated false discovery rates by permuting HLA or CMV assignments 20 times. In a later analysis, co-occurring TCRs were grouped with DBSCAN, and TCRdist sequence similarity was added when clustering was performed within HLA-allele-positive subsets. Co-occurrence clustering excluded repertoires with fewer than 30,000 or more than 120,000 public chains, plus five with anomalous nucleotide sharing. This immuneACCESS table, as held by TCRdb, lists in-frame sequences with V and J called but not all clones. Of the missing ones, under half trace to an unresolved V gene in checked studies; the others have no known cause. The V and J calls and clone size are taken from that table; D and trimming were inferred from the DNA. The sample profile shows 120,000 to 150,000 clones; more than 60% of them were found once. The ten largest clones capture 1.5% to 2% of the sample.

With respect to this clone: Its antigen is unknown. Within one base of it there is no much larger clone, and no base qualities were kept.

Taken from cysteine to phenylalanine, the CDR3 has 16 residues. Of all the DNA, just the CDR3 is kept, 48 bases in frame from base 1. For CDR1 and CDR2, the germline V gene lists SNHLY and FYNNEI. The junction carries 12 bases between V and J, which are trimmed by 0 bases and 1 base respectively. The cohort was made up of around 720 healthy bone marrow donors. At the time of sampling, every cohort member was nominally healthy, though immune exposures that went unrecorded were likely present. The donor was CMV seronegative and was included in the group of over 300 seronegative cohort members. Every donor gave a peripheral blood sample, and the peripheral blood mononuclear cells from that sample were used for TCR beta sequencing. Genomic DNA extraction from the blood cell samples was performed with the Qiagen DNeasy Blood Extraction Kit.

Rearrangement joined TRBV2 to TRBJ1-1; the D gene cannot be named for sure. The TCR comes from a female donor in good health and CMV-seronegative. Sequenced input: PBMCs. The CDR3 corresponds to CASSEASGVGNTEAFF. The nucleotides are TGTGCCAGCAGTGAAGCGTCCGGGGTTGGGAACACTGAAGCTTTCTTT.